This T cell receptor (beta chain) was sequenced in a study of regulatory T cells in long-lasting Graves disease. This clonotype appeared many times. Its cognate antigen is unknown. Study results and limitations: Newly diagnosed disease favored TRBV20-1 and TRBJ2-1 over persistent disease.

Both iRepertoire HTBI primers and Arm-PCR of CDR3 regions were used to build the TCR beta libraries. From the multiplex PCR reads, TCRdb called clonotypes with MiXCR, one entry per CDR3 protein. The sample carries approximately 350,000 distinct CDR3 sequences, around 16% recorded once. Time point in this sample: newly diagnosed GD, antithyroid drugs for less than 3 months. There was RNA extracted from PBMCs, and the TCR library was made from it. Germline V gene sequence: CDR1 SNHLY, CDR2 FYNNEI. The CDR3 is 13 amino acids. The germline V and J ends were trimmed by 5 bases and 1 base, with 5 bases remaining between them. These data are also associated with another study on T cells in Graves' hyperthyroidism and ophthalmopathy. This second study notes: The study left out patients who had uncontrolled infection, other autoimmune disease, pregnancy or lactation. Based on clinical symptoms, serum thyroxine and TRAb, thyroid ultrasound and orbital computed tomography, diagnoses were reached.

V gene TRBV2 combines with J gene TRBJ2-2; no reliable D call. The material was peripheral blood mononuclear cells (PBMCs), obtained at new diagnosis, from a patient treated with antithyroid drugs. This receptor was obtained from a woman in her late teens or twenties with Graves disease. CDR3 residues: CASSSQNTGELFF. In DNA form, the CDR3 reads TGTGCCAGCAGTTCACAGAACACCGGGGAGCTGTTTTTT. Filled out from reference TRBV2 and TRBJ2-2, the complete variable domain reads EPEVTQTPSHQVTQMGQEVILRCVPISNHLYFYWYRQILGQKVEFLVSFYNNEISEKSEIFDDQFSVERPDGSNFTLKIRSTKLEDSAMYFCASSSQNTGELFFGEGSRLTVL.